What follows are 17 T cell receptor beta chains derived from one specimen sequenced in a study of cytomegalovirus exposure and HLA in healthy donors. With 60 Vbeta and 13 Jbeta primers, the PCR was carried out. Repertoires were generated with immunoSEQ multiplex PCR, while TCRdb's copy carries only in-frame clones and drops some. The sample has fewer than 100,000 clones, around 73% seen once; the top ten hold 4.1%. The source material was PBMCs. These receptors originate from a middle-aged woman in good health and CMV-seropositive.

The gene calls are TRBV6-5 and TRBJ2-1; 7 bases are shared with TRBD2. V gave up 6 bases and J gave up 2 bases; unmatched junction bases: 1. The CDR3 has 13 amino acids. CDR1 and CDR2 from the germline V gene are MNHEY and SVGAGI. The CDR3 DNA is TGTGCCAGCAGACGGGAGGCCTACAATGAGCAGTTCTTC. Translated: CASRREAYNEQFF.

The CDR3 here is CAISESLGRWETQYF. CDR3 bases: TGTGCCATCAGTGAGTCGTTGGGGAGGTGGGAGACCCAGTACTTC. The rearrangement uses TRBV10-3 and TRBJ2-5; a possible D gene is TRBD2 (6 bases). Trimming took off 0 bases at V and 5 bases at J, with 13 bases between the two ends. Germline V gene sequence: CDR1 ENHRY, CDR2 SYGVKD. The CDR3 is 15 amino acids.

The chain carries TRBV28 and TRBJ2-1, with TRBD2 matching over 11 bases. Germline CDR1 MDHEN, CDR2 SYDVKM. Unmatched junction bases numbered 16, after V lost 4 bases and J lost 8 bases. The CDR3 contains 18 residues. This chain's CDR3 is CASSSPTSGRAIYDEQFF. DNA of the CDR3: TGTGCCAGCAGTTCACCAACTAGCGGGAGAGCCATATACGATGAGCAGTTCTTC.

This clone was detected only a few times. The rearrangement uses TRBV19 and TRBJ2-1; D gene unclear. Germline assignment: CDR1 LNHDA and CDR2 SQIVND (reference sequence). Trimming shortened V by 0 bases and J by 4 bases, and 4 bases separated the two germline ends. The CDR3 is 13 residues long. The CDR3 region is CASSIDSYNEQFF. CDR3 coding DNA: TGTGCCAGTAGTATAGACAGTTACAATGAGCAGTTCTTC.

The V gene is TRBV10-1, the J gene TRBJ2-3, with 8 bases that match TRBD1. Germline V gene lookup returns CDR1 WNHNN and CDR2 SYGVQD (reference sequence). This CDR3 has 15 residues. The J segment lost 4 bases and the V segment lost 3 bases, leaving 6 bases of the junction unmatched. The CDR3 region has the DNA TGCGCCAGCAGTGAAAGGACAGGGTCCTCAGATACGCAGTATTTT. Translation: CASSERTGSSDTQYF.

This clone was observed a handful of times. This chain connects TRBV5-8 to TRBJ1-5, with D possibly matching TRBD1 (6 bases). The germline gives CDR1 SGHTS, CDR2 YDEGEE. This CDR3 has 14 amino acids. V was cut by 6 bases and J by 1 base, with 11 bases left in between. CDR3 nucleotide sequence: TGTGCCAGCAATATACAGGGAAGCAATCAGCCCCAGCATTTT. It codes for CASNIQGSNQPQHF.

CDR3 in amino acids: CASSPRTDSRETQYF. CDR3 nucleotide sequence: TGCGCCAGCAGCCCCAGGACTGACTCGCGAGAGACCCAGTACTTC. V and J are TRBV4-1 and TRBJ2-5; tentative D call: TRBD2 (5 bases). Trimming took 4 bases from V and 4 from J, leaving 16 bases between them. The CDR3 consists of 15 residues. The germline V gene encodes CDR1 MGHRA and CDR2 YSYEKL.

CDR3 coding DNA: TGTGCCTGGAGCCCAGCGGGGTACAATGAGCAGTTCTTC. Protein: CAWSPAGYNEQFF. The gene calls are TRBV30 and TRBJ2-1, with 7 bases aligning to TRBD2. The CDR3 extends over 13 amino acids. Per the germline V gene, CDR1 is GTSNPN and CDR2 is SVGIG (reference sequence). The V and J ends lost 3 bases and 4 bases, in that order; junction bases with no gene match: 3. The whole variable domain, remainder taken from reference TRBV30 and TRBJ2-1, is SQTIHQWPATLVQPVGSPLSLECTVEGTSNPNLYWYRQAAGRGLQLLFYSVGIGQISSEVPQNLSASRPQDRQFILSSKKLLLSDSGFYLCAWSPAGYNEQFFGPGTRLTVL.

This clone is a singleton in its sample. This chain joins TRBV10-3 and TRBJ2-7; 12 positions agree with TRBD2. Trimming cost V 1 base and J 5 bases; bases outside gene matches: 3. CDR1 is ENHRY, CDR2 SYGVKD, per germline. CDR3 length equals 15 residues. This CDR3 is CAISEYRLAGDEQYF. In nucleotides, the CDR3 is TGTGCCATCAGTGAGTACCGACTAGCGGGAGACGAGCAGTACTTC.

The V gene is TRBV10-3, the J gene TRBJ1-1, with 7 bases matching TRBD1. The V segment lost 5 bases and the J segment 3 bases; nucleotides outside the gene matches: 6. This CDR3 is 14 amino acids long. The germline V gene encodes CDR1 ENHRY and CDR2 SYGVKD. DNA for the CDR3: TGTGCCATCAGTAAACAGGGGACGGACACTGAAGCTTTCTTT. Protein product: CAISKQGTDTEAFF.

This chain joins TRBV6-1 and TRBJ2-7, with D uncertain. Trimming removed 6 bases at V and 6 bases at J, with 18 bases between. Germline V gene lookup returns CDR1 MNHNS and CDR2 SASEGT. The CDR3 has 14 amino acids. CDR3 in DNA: TGTGCCAGCAGGGGCCCCCCCGTGAGAGTCGAGCAGTACTTC. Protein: CASRGPPVRVEQYF.

Written as DNA, the CDR3 is TGTGCCAGCAGGACAGGCTCTAGCGGGCGCGGGGAGCTGTTTTTT. It yields the protein CASRTGSSGRGELFF. The chain has TRBV6-1 and TRBJ2-2, with TRBD2 matching over 8 bases. Trimming removed 6 bases from V and 7 bases from J; junction bases left unmatched: 10. CDR3 size: 15 residues. CDR1 and CDR2 (germline): MNHNS, SASEGT.

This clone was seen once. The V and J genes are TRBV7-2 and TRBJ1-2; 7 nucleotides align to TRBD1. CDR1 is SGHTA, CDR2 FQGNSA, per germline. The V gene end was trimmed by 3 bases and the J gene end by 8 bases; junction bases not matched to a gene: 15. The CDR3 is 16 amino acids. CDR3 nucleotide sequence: TGTGCCAGCAGCTTGCACAGAGCGCAGGGGGAGTGGGGCTACACCTTC. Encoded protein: CASSLHRAQGEWGYTF.

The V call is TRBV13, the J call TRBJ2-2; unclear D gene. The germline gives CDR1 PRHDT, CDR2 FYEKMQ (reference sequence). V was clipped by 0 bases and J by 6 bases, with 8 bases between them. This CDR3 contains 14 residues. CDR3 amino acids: CASSLGPPAGELFF. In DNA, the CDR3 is TGTGCCAGCAGCTTAGGCCCCCCGGCCGGGGAGCTGTTTTTT.

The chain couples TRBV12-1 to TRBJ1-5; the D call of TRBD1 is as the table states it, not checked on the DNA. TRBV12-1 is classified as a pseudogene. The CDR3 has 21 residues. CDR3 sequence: CASSFRDPGNRGEYSNQPQHF. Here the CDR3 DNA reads TGTGCCAGCAGCTTTAGGGACCCCGGGAACAGGGGGGAATATAGCAATCAGCCCCAGCATTTT.

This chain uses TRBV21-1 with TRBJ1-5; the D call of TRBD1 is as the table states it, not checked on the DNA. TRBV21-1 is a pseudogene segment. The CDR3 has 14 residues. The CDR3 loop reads CASSIPGGHQPQHF. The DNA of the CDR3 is TGTGCCAGCAGCATCCCAGGGGGCCATCAGCCCCAGCATTTT.

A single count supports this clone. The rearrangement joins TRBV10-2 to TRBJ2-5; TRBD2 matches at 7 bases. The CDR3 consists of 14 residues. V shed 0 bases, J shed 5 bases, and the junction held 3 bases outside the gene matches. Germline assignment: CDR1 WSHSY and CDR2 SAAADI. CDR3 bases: TGCGCCAGCAGTGAGTCGAAGGGAGGGGAGACCCAGTACTTC. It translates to CASSESKGGETQYF.